Each of the 30 T cell receptor beta chains below was sequenced from the same sample in a study of T-cell memory formation after mild COVID-19. TCRdb reprocessed the 5' RACE reads via MiXCR and lists one record per CDR3 protein. Counted here are 200,000 to 300,000 distinct CDR3 sequences, roughly 17% occurring once; the ten biggest clones make up under 25%. The sample consisted of PBMCs or a T cell subset sorted from them (not recorded which). These receptors were taken from a man in his late teens or twenties who had mild COVID-19 (a few samples of this study predate the infection). Cell type and time point are not known.

The J gene is TRBJ1-2, the V gene TRBV6-2 or TRBV6-3; possibly TRBD1 for D (6 bases). CDR3 size: 15 residues. Looked up from germline, CDR1 is MNHEY and CDR2 is SVGEGT. Between the trimmed V and J ends, which lost 4 bases and 4 bases, there was a span of 16 bases. The CDR3 here is CASSSGPQGRYGYTF. The CDR3 region has the DNA TGTGCCAGCAGTTCGGGTCCCCAGGGGCGCTATGGCTACACCTTC.

In its sample, this clonotype was seen many times. This rearrangement joins TRBV7-3 to TRBJ2-2, with a possible D match to TRBD2 (6 bases). Germline V lookup: CDR1 SGHTA, CDR2 FQGTGA. V gave up 5 bases and J gave up 0 bases, with 10 bases separating them. The CDR3 is 15 amino acids. The CDR3 sequence: CASSRDSANTGELFF. Here the CDR3 DNA reads TGTGCCAGCAGCCGGGACTCAGCGAACACCGGGGAGCTGTTTTTT.

This clonotype has more than one count but fewer than ten. The V gene is TRBV7-2, the J gene TRBJ1-1; 9 bases match TRBD1. This CDR3 contains 15 residues. The V gene end was trimmed by 4 bases and the J gene end by 0 bases; junction bases not matched to a gene: 3. Germline assignment: CDR1 SGHTA and CDR2 FQGNSA. CDR3 DNA sequence: TGTGCCAGCAGCTATTGGACAGGGGTGAACACTGAAGCTTTCTTT. It yields the protein CASSYWTGVNTEAFF.

This clonotype was counted only a few times. The chain has TRBV5-5 and TRBJ2-3, with D possibly being TRBD1 (6 bases). Germline V gene sequence: CDR1 SGHKS, CDR2 YYEKEE (reference sequence). The ends were cut back, 5 bases at V and 2 bases at J, with 12 bases in the middle. The CDR3 spans 14 residues. In nucleotides, the CDR3 is TGTGCCAGCAGGACAGGTGCCTTCACAGATACGCAGTATTTT. It translates to CASRTGAFTDTQYF.

This clonotype was seen repeatedly, ten times or more. J is TRBJ2-1 and V is TRBV6-5; 8 bases agree with TRBD1. The ends lost 8 bases at V and 0 bases at J; junction bases unmatched: 6. The germline V gene has CDR1 MNHEY and CDR2 SVGAGI. This CDR3 contains 15 residues. The CDR3 DNA sequence: TGTGCCAGCCGAGTTACAGGGGGCTCCTACAATGAGCAGTTCTTC. This gives the protein CASRVTGGSYNEQFF.

V gene TRBV7-9 combines with J gene TRBJ2-1; D gene unclear. Germline CDR1 is SEHNR and CDR2 is FQNEAQ (reference sequence). Trimming cost V 6 bases and J 6 bases, with 18 bases left between them. The CDR3 covers 15 residues. The CDR3 DNA is TGTGCCAGCAGGGCGGTTGAAGGCATCATCAATGAGCAGTTCTTC. Translating it yields CASRAVEGIINEQFF.

There are a few counts of this clonotype. V usage is TRBV6-5 and J usage is TRBJ2-6, with 8 bases identical to TRBD2. The CDR3 contains 16 residues. The germline V gene encodes CDR1 MNHEY and CDR2 SVGAGI. V lost 5 bases, J lost 2 bases, and 5 bases stayed unmatched. The CDR3 reads CASSPFSGTGANVLTF. The CDR3, as DNA: TGTGCCAGCAGTCCCTTTAGCGGGACTGGGGCCAACGTCCTGACTTTC.

CDR3 region: CASSQDGQGAYGYTF. The CDR3 nucleotides read TGCGCCAGCAGCCAAGACGGGCAGGGGGCGTATGGCTACACCTTC. This chain links TRBV4-1 with TRBJ1-2, with TRBD1 matching 8 bases. The CDR3 is 15 residues long. In germline, CDR1 is MGHRA, CDR2 YSYEKL. The V and J ends lost 0 bases and 5 bases, in that order; junction bases with no gene match: 5.

The rearrangement links TRBV12-3 or TRBV12-4 to TRBJ2-2; TRBD1 is a possible D gene (5 bases). The CDR3 totals 15 residues. V lost 9 bases, J lost 4 bases, and 18 bases lay in between. CDR3 sequence: CASCAYKQATGELFF. CDR3 DNA sequence: TGTGCCAGTTGTGCCTACAAACAGGCCACCGGGGAGCTGTTTTTT.

This clonotype was observed a few times. The V gene is TRBV24-1, the J gene TRBJ2-1; TRBD2 aligns across 12 bases. Germline V gene sequence: CDR1 KGHDR, CDR2 SFDVKD. This CDR3 is 19 amino acids long. Losses at the gene ends were 4 bases for V and 6 bases for J; bases not matched to a gene: 15. The CDR3 protein is CATSEPVHTSGGSANEQFF. The CDR3 nucleotides read TGTGCCACCAGTGAACCCGTTCATACTAGCGGGGGGTCCGCCAATGAGCAGTTCTTC.

This clonotype was picked up a small number of times. This chain joins TRBV9 and TRBJ2-1; no definite D call. CDR3 length equals 13 residues. Germline CDR1 SGDLS, CDR2 YYNGEE. The ends were cut back, 1 base at V and 6 bases at J, with 8 bases in the middle. This CDR3 reads CASSVRQSNEQFF. CDR3 nucleotide sequence: TGTGCCAGCAGCGTACGGCAGTCCAATGAGCAGTTCTTC.

This clonotype was observed a handful of times. The chain links TRBV7-9 to TRBJ2-7; TRBD1 aligns across 8 bases. Trimming removed 7 bases from V and 3 bases from J; junction bases left unmatched: 14. CDR1 SEHNR and CDR2 FQNEAQ come from the germline V gene (reference sequence). The length of the CDR3 is 16 residues. CDR3 nucleotide sequence: TGTGCCAGCACCCCTTGGACAGGGCAAGACCACTACGAGCAGTACGTC. Translating it yields CASTPWTGQDHYEQYV.

This clonotype was seen ten or more times. The rearrangement joins TRBV7-2 to TRBJ1-1, with 7 bases lining up with TRBD1. V was pared by 0 bases and J by 5 bases, with 3 bases of the junction left unmatched. CDR3 length: 14 residues. Germline CDR1 is SGHTA and CDR2 is FQGNSA. The CDR3 here is CASSLAQGGTEAFF. The CDR3 coding sequence is TGTGCCAGCAGCTTAGCGCAGGGGGGTACTGAAGCTTTCTTT. Using reference TRBV7-2 and TRBJ1-1 for the parts outside the CDR3, the full variable domain is GAGVSQSPSNKVTEKGKDVELRCDPISGHTALYWYRQSLGQGLEFLIYFQGNSAPDKSGLPSDRFSAERTGGSVSTLTIQRTQQEDSAVYLCASSLAQGGTEAFFGQGTRLTVV.

This clonotype was picked up a small number of times. The gene calls are TRBV20-1 and TRBJ2-7; the match to TRBD1 covers 12 bases. CDR3 length equals 13 residues. CDR1 and CDR2 (germline): DFQATT, SNEGSKA (reference sequence). The V segment lost 4 bases and the J segment 6 bases; nucleotides outside the gene matches: 4. CDR3 amino acids: CSAKGQGAFEQYF. The CDR3 nucleotides are TGCAGTGCTAAGGGACAGGGGGCTTTCGAGCAGTACTTC.

This clonotype was seen only a few times. The J gene is TRBJ2-6, the V gene TRBV24-1; no clear D. Trimming took off 0 bases at V and 0 bases at J, with 2 bases between the two ends. This CDR3 is 15 amino acids long. Germline V lookup: CDR1 KGHDR, CDR2 SFDVKD. The CDR3 loop reads CATSDLISGANVLTF. DNA for the CDR3: TGTGCCACCAGTGATTTGATCTCTGGGGCCAACGTCCTGACTTTC.

Concerning this clonotype itself: A junction end diverges from the germline sequence, so it may reflect a read error. This chain joins TRBV20-1 and TRBJ1-2, with 7 bases fitting TRBD1. Per germline, CDR1 DFQATT and CDR2 SNEGSKA (reference sequence). There are 14 residues in the CDR3. The CDR3 region is CSVRIRQGGYGYTF. In DNA, the CDR3 is TGCAGTGTTAGAATTCGACAGGGTGGCTATGGCTACACCTTC.

V usage is TRBV27 and J usage is TRBJ2-7; TRBD2 might be the D (5 bases). With 5 bases removed from V and 2 bases from J, the gap between germline ends came to 16 bases. Germline V lookup: CDR1 MNHEY, CDR2 SMNVEV (reference sequence). The length of the CDR3 is 15 residues. The CDR3 is CASSPPGLVPYEQYF. In nucleotides, the CDR3 is TGTGCCAGCAGTCCACCCGGACTTGTACCCTACGAGCAGTACTTC.

This clonotype turned up a few times. The V and J genes are TRBV4-1 and TRBJ2-3; tentative D call: TRBD2 (7 bases). The V end lost 3 bases, the J end lost 3 bases, and 16 bases lay between the germline ends. CDR1 MGHRA and CDR2 YSYEKL come from the germline V gene. The CDR3 length is 16 residues. The CDR3 sequence: CASSHPGRGWTDTQYF. CDR3 sequence (DNA): TGCGCCAGCAGCCACCCTGGGAGGGGGTGGACAGATACGCAGTATTTT.

The J gene is TRBJ2-3, the V gene TRBV6-5; TRBD1 matches at 8 bases. The V segment lost 10 bases and the J segment 5 bases; nucleotides outside the gene matches: 8. Germline V gene data show CDR1 as MNHEY and CDR2 as SVGAGI. This CDR3 has 13 amino acids. The CDR3 region is CATWTGIGDTQYF. CDR3 in DNA: TGTGCCACCTGGACAGGGATTGGAGATACGCAGTATTTT.

The chain joins TRBV24-1 to TRBJ2-5; no reliable D call. CDR3 length: 13 amino acids. V was trimmed by 2 bases and J by 2 bases, leaving 5 bases between them. Germline-derived CDR1 and CDR2 are KGHDR and SFDVKD. CDR3 region: CATSDYRQETQYF. The CDR3 DNA reads TGTGCCACCAGTGATTACAGACAAGAGACCCAGTACTTC.

Only a few counts were recorded for this clonotype. J is TRBJ2-7 and V is TRBV18; 9 bases match TRBD1. With V trimmed by 3 bases and J by 6 bases, 9 bases remained unmatched. This CDR3 spans 15 amino acids. The germline V gene encodes CDR1 KGHSH and CDR2 LQKENI. CDR3 bases: TGTGCCAGCTCACCCGTGACAGGGGGGGGCTCCGAGCAGTACTTC. It encodes CASSPVTGGGSEQYF.

This clonotype occurred a few times. The V gene is TRBV20-1, the J gene TRBJ1-2, with 8 bases lining up with TRBD1. Germline CDR1 reads DFQATT; CDR2 reads SNEGSKA (reference sequence). V shed 0 bases, J shed 8 bases, and the junction held 11 bases outside the gene matches. The CDR3 spans 15 residues. The CDR3: CSARDSGTGNLGYTF. CDR3 nucleotides: TGCAGTGCTAGAGACTCCGGGACAGGCAATCTGGGCTACACCTTC.

J is TRBJ2-2 and V is TRBV7-2, with 15 positions matching TRBD2. The CDR3 is 18 residues long. In germline, CDR1 is SGHTA, CDR2 FQGNSA. The junction had 5 bases not matched to a gene; V was cut back by 2 bases and J by 4 bases. The CDR3 nucleotides read TGTGCCAGCAGCTTAAGTGGGACTAGCGGGGGGAGCACCGGGGAGCTGTTTTTT. Protein: CASSLSGTSGGSTGELFF.

This clonotype was detected many times. The CDR3 here is CASGQLQETQYF. CDR3 bases: TGTGCCAGCGGACAGCTCCAAGAGACCCAGTACTTC. The chain is built from TRBV12-3 or TRBV12-4 and TRBJ2-5; D might be TRBD1 (6 bases). CDR3 length: 12 amino acids. The V and J ends lost 8 bases and 1 base respectively, with 8 bases between them.

The table lists this clonotype with a few counts. V is TRBV9 and J is TRBJ2-5; 11 bases match TRBD2. Germline loops: CDR1 SGDLS, CDR2 YYNGEE. The CDR3 sequence is 16 residues long. V lost 3 bases and J lost 5; bases outside the gene matches: 9. CDR3 coding DNA: TGTGCCAGCAGCGCTGAACGACTAGCGGGGAGGGAGACCCAGTACTTC. This sequence encodes CASSAERLAGRETQYF.

The chain is built from TRBV16 and TRBJ1-4; the D gene is possibly TRBD1 (5 bases). This CDR3 is built from 16 residues. The V end lost 1 base, the J end lost 8 bases, and 17 bases lay between the germline ends. Looked up from germline, CDR1 is KGHSY and CDR2 is FQNENV. The CDR3 region has the DNA TGTGCCAGCAGCCAATATCAACTGGGACCCTCGGAAAAACTGTTTTTT. It yields the protein CASSQYQLGPSEKLFF.

The chain combines TRBV12-3 or TRBV12-4 with TRBJ1-5; D gene uncertain. V was pared by 5 bases and J by 9 bases, with 11 bases between. This CDR3 is built from 12 residues. CDR3 DNA sequence: TGTGCCAGCAGTCGACTGAGAGGGCCCCAGCATTTT. Translating it yields CASSRLRGPQHF.

This clonotype was seen a handful of times. CDR3 coding DNA: TGTGCCAGCAGCGTAAGCGGTCAGGGAGATACGCAGTATTTT. Its translation: CASSVSGQGDTQYF. The rearrangement joins TRBV9 to TRBJ2-3; D may correspond to TRBD1 or TRBD2 (5 bases each). In germline, CDR1 is SGDLS, CDR2 YYNGEE. This CDR3 region has 14 residues. V lost 1 base and J 5 bases, leaving 11 bases between the germline ends. Together with reference TRBV9 and TRBJ2-3, the CDR3 gives the full variable domain: DSGVTQTPKHLITATGQRVTLRCSPRSGDLSVYWYQQSLDQGLQFLIQYYNGEERAKGNILERFSAQQFPDLHSELNLSSLELGDSALYFCASSVSGQGDTQYFGPGTRLTVL.

V usage is TRBV11-2 and J usage is TRBJ1-2; D possibly corresponds to TRBD1 (5 bases). Germline values: CDR1 SGHAT, CDR2 FQNNGV. There are 12 residues in the CDR3. Trimming stripped 5 bases from V and 6 bases from J, with 10 bases between. The CDR3 loop is CASSRGWDGYTF. The CDR3 coding sequence is TGTGCCAGCAGCCGGGGCTGGGATGGCTACACCTTC.

As DNA, the CDR3 is TGCGCCAGCAGCCTGACAGGGGGGGGCGAGCAGTACGTC. Its translation is CASSLTGGGEQYV. The chain combines TRBV5-1 with TRBJ2-7, with 9 bases matching TRBD1. The CDR3 has 13 amino acids. V lost 4 bases to trimming and J lost 6 bases; unmatched junction nucleotides: 5. The germline V gene encodes CDR1 SGHRS and CDR2 YFSETQ.